The T cell receptor (beta chain) described here comes from a study of cytomegalovirus exposure and HLA in healthy donors. The V end was cut by 0 bases, the J end by 2 bases, with 21 bases between. The CDR3 extends over 19 amino acids. Germline values: CDR1 SNHLY, CDR2 FYNNEI. Repertoires were generated with immunoSEQ multiplex PCR, while TCRdb's copy carries only in-frame clones and drops some. This repertoire shows under 250,000 clones, roughly 87% found once; its top ten account for 12%. Sequencing was done on a sample of PBMCs. The receptor comes from a man aged 18 to 30 in good health and CMV-seropositive. This sequence joins TRBV2 and TRBJ2-3, with D possibly matching TRBD1 (5 bases). DNA for the CDR3: TGTGCCAGCAGTGAAGCGCTTCTGGGGCAGGGAAGGTCCACAGATACGCAGTATTTT. It yields the protein CASSEALLGQGRSTDTQYF.